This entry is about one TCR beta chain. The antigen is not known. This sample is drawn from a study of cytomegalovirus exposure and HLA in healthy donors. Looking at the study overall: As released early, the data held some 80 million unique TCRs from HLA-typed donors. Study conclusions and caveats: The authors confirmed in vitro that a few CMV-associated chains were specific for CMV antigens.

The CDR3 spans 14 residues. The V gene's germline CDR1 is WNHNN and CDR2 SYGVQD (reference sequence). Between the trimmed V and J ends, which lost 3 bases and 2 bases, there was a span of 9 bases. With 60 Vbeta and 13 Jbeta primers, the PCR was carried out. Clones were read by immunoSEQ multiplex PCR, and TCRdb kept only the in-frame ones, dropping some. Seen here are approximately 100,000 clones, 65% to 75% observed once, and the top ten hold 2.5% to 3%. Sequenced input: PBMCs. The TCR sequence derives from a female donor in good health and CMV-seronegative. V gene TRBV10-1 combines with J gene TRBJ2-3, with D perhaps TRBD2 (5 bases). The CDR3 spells CASSDSGITDTQYF. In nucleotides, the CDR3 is TGCGCCAGCAGTGATTCGGGGATCACAGATACGCAGTATTTT.